These T cell receptor beta chains were read from a single sample in a study of T-cell memory formation after mild COVID-19. TCRdb itself ran the 5' RACE reads through MiXCR, one entry per CDR3 protein. Of about 350,000 distinct CDR3 sequences in the sample, under 30% are singletons; the top ten hold approximately 12%. Sequencing was performed on PBMCs or a T cell subset sorted from them (not recorded which). Receptors were obtained from an adult woman who had mild COVID-19 (a few samples of this study predate the infection). Cell type and time point are not known. Each CDR3 is given with its conserved first and last residue. A D gene is named only where the DNA matches it firmly. Only some rows state a clone size, as once, few, many or a class for expanded clones.

clone_size	d_call	j_call	v_call	cdr3_nt	cdr3_aa
.	.	TRBJ2-7	TRBV6-5	TGTGCCAGCAGTTACGCCCAGGTTCGGTACGAGCAGTACTTC	CASSYAQVRYEQYF
many	TRBD1	TRBJ2-7	TRBV28	TGTGCCAGCAGGACAGGGGGCTCCTACGAGCAGTACTTC	CASRTGGSYEQYF
many	.	TRBJ1-1	TRBV5-1	TGCGCCAGCAGCTTGGCTACGCAACAGGTATCCACTGAAGCTTTCTTT	CASSLATQQVSTEAFF
few	.	TRBJ2-1	TRBV28	TGTGCCAGCAGTTTAAATAGTGAGCAGTTCTTC	CASSLNSEQFF
.	.	TRBJ1-4	TRBV12-3/TRBV12-4	TGTGCCAGCAGTTTTTTTGAAAAACTGTTTTTT	CASSFFEKLFF
few	.	TRBJ2-3	TRBV30	TGTGCCTGGAGTGTAGGACCCATAGCGCAGTATTTT	CAWSVGPIAQYF
.	.	TRBJ1-1	TRBV27	TGTGCCAGCAGTTCGCAGGGTAATGAGTTGAGGACTGAAGCTTTCTTT	CASSSQGNELRTEAFF
.	.	TRBJ2-2	TRBV11-3	TGTGCCAGCAGCTTAGATGGTAACACGCCCACCGGGGAGCTGTTTTTT	CASSLDGNTPTGELFF
.	TRBD1	TRBJ1-6	TRBV10-2	TGCGCCAGCAGTGGGCAGGGGGGGAATTCACCCCTCCACTTT	CASSGQGGNSPLHF
.	TRBD1	TRBJ1-1	TRBV18	TGTGCCAGCTCACCGTGGGACAGGGCGGCTGAAGCTTTCTTT	CASSPWDRAAEAFF
.	.	TRBJ2-1	TRBV7-8	TGTGCCAGCAGCCTCGGCCTCTCGGGGAATGAGCAGTTCTTC	CASSLGLSGNEQFF
once	.	TRBJ2-2	TRBV20-1	TGCAGTGCCCGGCCCGGGGCCGATAACACCGGGGAGCTGTTTTTT	CSARPGADNTGELFF
few	TRBD2	TRBJ2-7	TRBV5-1	TGCGCCAGCAGCTCGGGGACTAGCGGGGGAGGCTACGAGCAGTACTTC	CASSSGTSGGGYEQYF
few	.	TRBJ2-2	TRBV24-1	TGTGCCACCAGTATAGGAAACACCGGGGAGCTGTTTTTT	CATSIGNTGELFF
.	TRBD1	TRBJ1-5	TRBV5-6	TGTGCCAGCAGCCTGGACAGGAGCAATCAGCCCCAGCATTTT	CASSLDRSNQPQHF
.	TRBD1	TRBJ1-2	TRBV5-1	TGCGCCAGCAGAAGAGAGGGACAGAACTATGGCTACACCTTC	CASRREGQNYGYTF
.	.	TRBJ1-6	TRBV5-1	TGCGCCAGCAGCTTGGTAGGGGATACTTCACCCCTCCACTTT	CASSLVGDTSPLHF
.	.	TRBJ2-2	TRBV6-6	TGTGCCAGCAGTTACCCGACTCCATCGAACACCGGGGAGCTGTTTTTT	CASSYPTPSNTGELFF
.	.	TRBJ2-4	TRBV7-8	TGTGCCAGCAGCTTTTATAGGGGCGATCCTAAGGACATTCAGTACTTC	CASSFYRGDPKDIQYF
.	TRBD2	TRBJ2-1	TRBV5-1	TGCGCCAGCAGCACCGGACTAGCGGGGGGCTCCTACAATGAGCAGTTCTTC	CASSTGLAGGSYNEQFF
few	TRBD1	TRBJ1-6	TRBV5-1	TGCGCCAGCAGCAACGGACAGGCTAATTCACCCCTCCACTTT	CASSNGQANSPLHF
few	.	TRBJ2-2	TRBV4-3	TGCGCCAGCAGCCCGGCGGGGACAGCGAACACCGGGGAGCTGTTTTTT	CASSPAGTANTGELFF
.	.	TRBJ2-5	TRBV12-3/TRBV12-4	TGTGCCAGCAGTGAGGGGACACAGACCCAGTACTTC	CASSEGTQTQYF
.	TRBD2	TRBJ2-1	TRBV7-8	TGTGCCAGCAGCTTGGTCTCTAGCGGGGGGGCGAAAAATGAGCAGTTCTTC	CASSLVSSGGAKNEQFF
.	TRBD2	TRBJ2-4	TRBV11-2	TGTGCCAGCAGCTTAAGCGGGGAAAACATTCAGTACTTC	CASSLSGENIQYF
.	.	TRBJ1-2	TRBV6-5	TGTGCCAGCAGTGTTTTCTCTAACTATGGCTACACCTTC	CASSVFSNYGYTF
few	TRBD1	TRBJ1-2	TRBV30	TGTGCCTGGAGTGACGGACAGGGGGCAGGCTATGGCTACACCTTC	CAWSDGQGAGYGYTF
.	.	TRBJ2-7	TRBV4-2	TGTGCCAGCAGCCACCACGGCGGGCAGGCCTACGAGCAGTACTTC	CASSHHGGQAYEQYF
.	TRBD1	TRBJ2-7	TRBV23-1	TGCGCCAGCAGTCGCCGTGACAGGGGGAACTCCTACGAGCAGTACTTC	CASSRRDRGNSYEQYF
.	TRBD1	TRBJ1-2	TRBV7-2	TGTGCCAGCAGCCCCCGGACAGGGAGGGGATATGGCTACACCTTC	CASSPRTGRGYGYTF
few	.	TRBJ2-2	TRBV7-2	TGTGCCAGCAGTTATACCCCTAGCGTCGGCGGGGAGCTGTTTTTT	CASSYTPSVGGELFF
many	.	TRBJ2-3	TRBV6-2/TRBV6-3	TGTGCCAGCAGTTGGAACAGGGTTGCAGATACGCAGTATTTT	CASSWNRVADTQYF
.	.	TRBJ1-5	TRBV4-2	TGTGCCAGCAGCCAAGAGGCGGCACAGAGCAATCAGCCCCAGCATTTT	CASSQEAAQSNQPQHF
.	.	TRBJ1-2	TRBV13	TGTGCCAGCAGCGTAGTCCACGTGGGGGCCGATTCCTATGGCTACACCTTC	CASSVVHVGADSYGYTF
.	.	TRBJ2-1	TRBV11-2	TGTGCCAGCAGCTCCGTTTGGAATGAGCAGTTCTTC	CASSSVWNEQFF
.	.	TRBJ1-1	TRBV9	TGTGCCAGCAGCGGAGGACATTCGAGTCGCACTGAAGCTTTCTTT	CASSGGHSSRTEAFF
few	.	TRBJ2-7	TRBV20-1	TGCAGTGCTAATCGGGGTGCAGGCGAGCAGTACTTC	CSANRGAGEQYF
.	.	TRBJ2-4	TRBV7-9	TGTGCCAGCAGTCAAATTCCGGCGGGACTCAAAGCCAAAAACATTCAGTACTTC	CASSQIPAGLKAKNIQYF
.	.	TRBJ1-3	TRBV18	TGTGCCAGCTCGCCTCAGGGGATCTCTGGAAACACCATATATTTT	CASSPQGISGNTIYF
few	TRBD2	TRBJ2-7	TRBV5-1	TGCGCCAGCAGCTTCCTTAGCGGGAGTGACTACGAGCAGTACTTC	CASSFLSGSDYEQYF
.	.	TRBJ1-2	TRBV5-4	TGTGCCAGCAGCTCAAGAGGGGACCGCGGCCGGAGTGGTGGCTACACCTTC	CASSSRGDRGRSGGYTF
.	.	TRBJ2-1	TRBV7-9	TGTGCCAGCAGCTTATCTGGCTACAATGAGCAGTTCTTC	CASSLSGYNEQFF
.	.	TRBJ1-1	TRBV7-2	TGTGCCAGCAGCAACACCCTGGGGGGCACTGAAGCTTTCTTT	CASSNTLGGTEAFF
few	.	TRBJ1-1	TRBV30	TGTGCCTGGAGTGTTAGGGTCACTGAAGCTTTCTTT	CAWSVRVTEAFF
few	.	TRBJ2-1	TRBV5-1	TGCGCCAGCAGCCCAGATCTATCCCCTGGCAATGAGCAGTTCTTC	CASSPDLSPGNEQFF
few	.	TRBJ2-1	TRBV6-6	TGTGCCAGCAGTACAACGTACAATGAGCAGTTCTTC	CASSTTYNEQFF
few	.	TRBJ2-7	TRBV12-3/TRBV12-4	TGTGCCAGCAGTCCGACTAGACCGGCCTTAGGATACGAGCAGTACTTC	CASSPTRPALGYEQYF
few	TRBD1	TRBJ1-6	TRBV5-1	TGCGCCAGCAGACCCGACAGGGGGAGATCACCCCTCCACTTT	CASRPDRGRSPLHF
.	.	TRBJ2-1	TRBV10-3	TGTGCCATCAGTGGAGACAATGAGCAGTTCTTC	CAISGDNEQFF
.	TRBD2	TRBJ2-1	TRBV11-3	TGTGCCAGCAGCATTGAGCGGACTGGCGGGAGGGCACTTCCGCACTTC	CASSIERTGGRALPHF
few	.	TRBJ2-7	TRBV6-5	TGTGCCAGCAGATACGCTAGCTCCCACGAGCAGTACTTC	CASRYASSHEQYF
.	.	TRBJ2-7	TRBV5-1	TGCGCCAGCAGCGTGGCAACTCGGCTCTACGAGCAGTACTTC	CASSVATRLYEQYF
.	.	TRBJ2-5	TRBV7-9	TGTGCCAGCGTAGGGGACATACAAGAGACCCAGTACTTC	CASVGDIQETQYF